Shown below are 7 T cell receptor beta chains from a single sample sequenced in a study of blood T cell repertoires in COVID-19. Clones were sequenced by immunoSEQ multiplex PCR, and TCRdb holds only the in-frame ones, with some missing. The sample comprises more than 90,000 clones, 60% to 85% of which are singletons, and around 10% rests with the top ten. The sequencing sample was made of peripheral blood. The receptors here all came from a woman of 80 years or more with acute or convalescent COVID-19.

The chain couples TRBV10-3 to TRBJ2-5, with D hard to call. The length of the CDR3 is 10 residues. Trimming took off 10 bases at V and 5 bases at J, with 8 bases between the two ends. Per the germline V gene, CDR1 is ENHRY and CDR2 is SYGVKD. This CDR3 reads CATAEETQYF. For the CDR3, the DNA is TGTGCCACCGCTGAGGAGACCCAGTACTTC.

V and J are TRBV7-2 and TRBJ1-3; possible D gene TRBD1, 6 bases. Trimming left V 5 bases short and J 4 bases short, with 12 bases between. The CDR3 contains 14 residues. CDR1 is SGHTA, CDR2 FQGNSA, per germline. CDR3 protein: CASSPTGQGNTIYF. In DNA, the CDR3 is TGTGCCAGCAGCCCTACAGGGCAGGGAAACACCATATATTTT.

The rearrangement joins TRBV6-5 to TRBJ1-3; TRBD1 aligns across 7 bases. Germline trimming cut 6 bases from V and 4 bases from J; bases unmatched to any gene: 9. This CDR3 comprises 15 residues. Germline CDR1 and CDR2: MNHEY and SVGAGI. CDR3 nucleotides: TGTGCCAGCAGCGCAGACAGGGCAGGAGGAAACACCATATATTTT. It specifies CASSADRAGGNTIYF.

This sequence joins TRBV6-6 and TRBJ2-3, with D tentatively TRBD1 (7 bases). This CDR3 region has 15 residues. V was cut by 5 bases and J by 6 bases, with 18 bases left in between. Germline loops: CDR1 MNHNY, CDR2 SVGAGI (reference sequence). CDR3 sequence: CASSGGPTGRDTQYF. Here the CDR3 DNA reads TGTGCCAGCAGTGGGGGCCCGACAGGGAGGGATACGCAGTATTTT.

The rearrangement uses TRBV24-1 and TRBJ1-4; TRBD1 aligns across 7 bases. CDR1 and CDR2 (germline): KGHDR, SFDVKD. The CDR3 spans 16 residues. The trim removed 3 bases at V and 2 bases at J, leaving 5 bases unmatched. The CDR3 region is CATSDEDRPTNEKLFF. The CDR3 DNA reads TGTGCCACCAGTGATGAGGACAGGCCCACTAATGAAAAACTGTTTTTT.

The chain has TRBV7-2 and TRBJ1-4, with D tentatively TRBD1 (5 bases). In germline, CDR1 is SGHTA, CDR2 FQGNSA. The CDR3 is 14 amino acids. Trimming shortened V by 1 base and J by 5 bases, and 8 bases separated the two germline ends. CDR3: CASSLGQGNEKLFF. In DNA form, the CDR3 reads TGTGCCAGCAGCTTAGGCCAGGGAAATGAAAAACTGTTTTTT.

This chain joins TRBV3-1 (or the pseudogene TRBV3-2) and TRBJ1-1, with 9 bases lining up with TRBD1. Germline trimming cut 6 bases from V and 12 bases from J; bases unmatched to any gene: 5. The length of the CDR3 is 11 residues. The V gene's germline CDR1 is LGHDT and CDR2 YNNKEL (reference sequence). CDR3 residues: CASRRTGATFF. The DNA of the CDR3 is TGTGCCAGCAGACGGACAGGGGCAACTTTCTTT.